Below are 4 T cell receptor beta chains sequenced from a single sample in a study of blood T cells in healthy people across ages. Then a second PCR, running about 6 to 11 cycles, was carried out with a sample-barcoded 5' primer and a J-beta primer mix. TCRdb redid the calling of the 5' RACE reads with MiXCR, one entry per CDR3 protein. The sample has about 670,000 distinct CDR3 sequences; 40% to 45% are singletons. The sequencing input was blood. Every receptor here comes from a man older than 75 in good health.

The CDR3 DNA sequence: TGCGCCAGCAGCCAAGAGACCGGCAGGGGTTTCTACACCTTC. This codes for CASSQETGRGFYTF. The chain has TRBV4-3 and TRBJ1-2; D might be TRBD1 (6 bases). Germline assignment: CDR1 LGHNA and CDR2 YSLEER. V lost 0 bases, J lost 10 bases, and 15 bases lay in between. The CDR3 spans 14 residues.

The chain employs TRBV5-8 and TRBJ2-6; D possibly uses TRBD1 or TRBD2 (5 bases each). Per the germline V gene, CDR1 is SGHTS and CDR2 is YDEGEE. This CDR3 has 16 residues. The V and J ends lost 4 bases and 0 bases respectively, with 11 bases between them. CDR3 amino acids: CASSVRGGSGANVLTF. The CDR3 DNA sequence: TGTGCCAGCAGCGTACGTGGGGGCTCTGGGGCCAACGTCCTGACTTTC.

The genes are TRBV3-1 and TRBJ1-2, with D perhaps TRBD1 (5 bases). The germline CDR1 and CDR2 sequences are LGHDT and YNNKEL (reference sequence). This CDR3 region has 14 residues. V shed 4 bases and J shed 3 bases, with 12 bases lying between them. CDR3: CASSRRGEYYGYTF. CDR3 nucleotides: TGTGCCAGCAGCCGGAGGGGAGAGTACTATGGCTACACCTTC.

The V call is TRBV25-1, the J call TRBJ1-6; D possibly corresponds to TRBD1 (5 bases). This CDR3 contains 15 residues. CDR1 is MGHDK, CDR2 SYGVNS, per germline. The V and J ends lost 2 bases and 8 bases respectively, with 13 bases between them. The CDR3 loop reads CASSERGGYDSPLHF. The CDR3 DNA reads TGTGCCAGCAGTGAACGGGGCGGTTATGATTCACCCCTCCACTTT. The whole variable domain, filled in from reference TRBV25-1 and TRBJ1-6, reads EADIYQTPRYLVIGTGKKITLECSQTMGHDKMYWYQQDPGMELHLIHYSYGVNSTEKGDLSSESTVSRIRTEHFPLTLESARPSHTSQYLCASSERGGYDSPLHFGNGTRLTVT.